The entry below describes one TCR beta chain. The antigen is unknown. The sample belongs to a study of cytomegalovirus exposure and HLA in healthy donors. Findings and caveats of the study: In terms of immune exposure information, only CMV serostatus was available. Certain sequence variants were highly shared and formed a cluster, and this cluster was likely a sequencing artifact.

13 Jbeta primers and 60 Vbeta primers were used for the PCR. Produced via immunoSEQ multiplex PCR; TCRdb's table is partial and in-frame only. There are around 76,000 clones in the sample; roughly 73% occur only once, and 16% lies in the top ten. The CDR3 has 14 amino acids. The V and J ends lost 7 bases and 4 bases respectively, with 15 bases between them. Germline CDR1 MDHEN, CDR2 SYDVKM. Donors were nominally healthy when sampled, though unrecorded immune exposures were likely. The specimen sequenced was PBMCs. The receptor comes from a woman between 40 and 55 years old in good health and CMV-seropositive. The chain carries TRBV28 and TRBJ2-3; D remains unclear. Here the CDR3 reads CASTFAAAPDTQYF. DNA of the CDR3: TGTGCCAGCACCTTCGCGGCAGCTCCAGATACGCAGTATTTT.